This TCR beta chain was observed in a study of T cell repertoires in cytomegalovirus infection. Study-level background: HLA-B-restricted CMV epitopes that are well studied, plus recently identified HLA-C-restricted ones, were used by the study. Shared public TCR beta signatures pointed to both CMV infection and a matching HLA type.

The sample holds a few counts of this clonotype. Its antigen is not known. TCRdb redid the calling of the reads with MiXCR, one entry per CDR3 protein. The repertoire holds 800,000 to 950,000 distinct CDR3 sequences, with approximately 32% as singletons. The study's findings and limits: There were HLA-C-restricted CMV-specific TCR beta clonotypes dominating the ex vivo response.

Trimming took off 0 bases at V and 4 bases at J, with 15 bases between the two ends. The V gene's germline CDR1 is LGHNA and CDR2 YSLEER. This CDR3 is 16 amino acids long. The receptor was isolated from a human donor in good health (CMV status not recorded). Some clones in this sample may be carry-over from other donors' samples. The V call is TRBV4-3, the J call TRBJ1-1; no clear D gene. Here the sequenced sample was cultured CD8+ T cells from PBMCs, taken from culture after CMV antigen stimulation. As DNA, the CDR3 is TGCGCCAGCAGCCAAGACGGGCTAGGAGGAGGCACTGAAGCTTTCTTT. As protein: CASSQDGLGGGTEAFF.